This record covers a single T cell receptor beta chain. The target antigen is unknown. The germline CDR1 and CDR2 sequences are MNHEY and SVGEGT. V lost 6 bases and J lost 4, with 9 bases in between. The CDR3 runs to 12 residues. The data were obtained in a study of post-analysis software for immune sequencing data. Study-level information: Secondary progressive, relapsing-remitting and progressive-relapsing multiple sclerosis were among the included disease courses.

General study results and limits: Strong same-batch co-clustering of samples appeared with F measure clustering. Roughly 5 TRBV segments, TRBV5-6, TRBV5-1 and TRBV20-1 among them, were found more frequent in patients than controls. Compared with controls, patients showed significantly lower normalized Chao1 diversity.

Included in the TCR beta cDNA libraries were unique molecular identifiers. T cells numbering about 1 to 11 million yielded roughly 0.5 million cDNA molecules. MiXCR, applied by TCRdb to the PCR reads, yields one record per CDR3 protein. The repertoire holds hundreds of thousands of distinct CDR3 sequences, with about 53% as singletons. V is TRBV6-2 or TRBV6-3 and J is TRBJ1-2, with D uncertain. The sequence was obtained from a girl aged 5-17 years with multiple sclerosis. The sample comprised blood. The CDR3: CASSPQPYGYTF. The CDR3 DNA is TGTGCCAGCAGCCCGCAGCCCTATGGCTACACCTTC.